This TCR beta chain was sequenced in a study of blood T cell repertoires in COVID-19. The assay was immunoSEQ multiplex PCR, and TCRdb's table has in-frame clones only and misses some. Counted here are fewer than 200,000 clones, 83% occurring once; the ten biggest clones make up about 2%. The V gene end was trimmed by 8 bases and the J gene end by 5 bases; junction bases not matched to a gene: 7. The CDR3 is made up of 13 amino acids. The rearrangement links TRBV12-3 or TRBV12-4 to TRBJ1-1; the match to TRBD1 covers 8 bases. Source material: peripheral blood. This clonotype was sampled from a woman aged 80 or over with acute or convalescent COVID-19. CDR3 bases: TGTGCCAGCCAGGGGGCGCGCGGGACTGAAGCTTTCTTT. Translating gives CASQGARGTEAFF.